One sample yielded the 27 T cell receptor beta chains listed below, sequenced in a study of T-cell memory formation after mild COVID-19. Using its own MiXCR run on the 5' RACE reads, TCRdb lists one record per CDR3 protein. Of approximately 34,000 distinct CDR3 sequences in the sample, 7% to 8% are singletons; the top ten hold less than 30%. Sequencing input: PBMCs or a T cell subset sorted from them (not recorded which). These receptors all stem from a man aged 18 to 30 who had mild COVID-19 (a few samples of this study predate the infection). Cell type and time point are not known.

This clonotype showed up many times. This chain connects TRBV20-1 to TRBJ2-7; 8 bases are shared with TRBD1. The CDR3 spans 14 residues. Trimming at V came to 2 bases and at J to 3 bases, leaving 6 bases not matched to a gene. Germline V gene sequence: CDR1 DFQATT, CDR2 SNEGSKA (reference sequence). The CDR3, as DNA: TGCAGTGCTAGACCACCGGACAGGGACTACGAGCAGTACGTC. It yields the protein CSARPPDRDYEQYV.

In DNA, the CDR3 is TGTGCCACCAGCAGAGGGGGACGGCCCCAGCATTTT. This gives the protein CATSRGGRPQHF. The chain joins TRBV15 to TRBJ1-5; D might be TRBD1 (5 bases). CDR3 length: 12 amino acids. Deletions cut 1 base from V and 9 bases from J, with 7 bases between. CDR1 LNHNV and CDR2 YYDKDF come from the germline V gene (reference sequence).

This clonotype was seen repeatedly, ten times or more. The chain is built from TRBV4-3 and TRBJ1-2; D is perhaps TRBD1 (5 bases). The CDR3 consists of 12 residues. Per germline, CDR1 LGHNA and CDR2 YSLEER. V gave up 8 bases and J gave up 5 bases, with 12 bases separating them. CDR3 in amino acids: CASGGEGYGYTF. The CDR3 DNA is TGCGCCAGCGGAGGGGAGGGTTATGGCTACACCTTC.

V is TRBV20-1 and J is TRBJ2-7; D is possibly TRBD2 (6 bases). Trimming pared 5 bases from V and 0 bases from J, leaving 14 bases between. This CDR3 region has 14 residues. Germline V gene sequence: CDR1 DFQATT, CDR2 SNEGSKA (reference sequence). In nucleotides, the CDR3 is TGCAGTGCTCTATACGGGGGTTCCTCCTACGAGCAGTACTTC. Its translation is CSALYGGSSYEQYF.

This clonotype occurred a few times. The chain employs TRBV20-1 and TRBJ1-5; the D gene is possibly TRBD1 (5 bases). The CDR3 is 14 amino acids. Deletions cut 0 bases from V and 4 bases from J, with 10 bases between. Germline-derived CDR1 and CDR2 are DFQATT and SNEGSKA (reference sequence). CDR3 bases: TGCAGTGCTAGAGACGGGGCAGAGAATCAGCCCCAGCATTTT. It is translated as CSARDGAENQPQHF.

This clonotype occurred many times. The chain's CDR3 is CASSGGTEETQYF. CDR3 DNA: TGTGCCAGCAGCGGGGGGACAGAAGAGACCCAGTACTTC. This chain connects TRBV5-4 to TRBJ2-5; D perhaps matches TRBD1 (7 bases). This CDR3 spans 13 amino acids. The V gene lost 4 bases and the J gene lost 3 bases, with 10 bases spanning the gap. Per the germline V gene, CDR1 is SGHNT and CDR2 is YYREEE (reference sequence).

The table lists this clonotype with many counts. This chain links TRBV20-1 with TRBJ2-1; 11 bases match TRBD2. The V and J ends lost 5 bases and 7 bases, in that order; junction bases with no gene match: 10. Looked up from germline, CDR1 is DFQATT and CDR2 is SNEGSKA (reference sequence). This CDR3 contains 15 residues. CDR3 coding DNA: TGCAGTGCTTCGCGGACTAGCGGGCCGGAGAATGAGCAGTTCTTC. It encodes CSASRTSGPENEQFF.

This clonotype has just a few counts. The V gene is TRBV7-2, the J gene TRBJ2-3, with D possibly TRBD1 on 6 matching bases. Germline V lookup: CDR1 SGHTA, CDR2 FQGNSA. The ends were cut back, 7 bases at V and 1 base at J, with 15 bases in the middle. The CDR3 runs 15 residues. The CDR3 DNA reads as TGTGCCAGCACCAAACCGGGACACCGCACAGATACGCAGTATTTT. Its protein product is CASTKPGHRTDTQYF.

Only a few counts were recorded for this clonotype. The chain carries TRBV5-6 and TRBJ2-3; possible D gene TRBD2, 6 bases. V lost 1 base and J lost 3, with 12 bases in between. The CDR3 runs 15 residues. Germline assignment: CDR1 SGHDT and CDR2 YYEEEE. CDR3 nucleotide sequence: TGTGCCAGCAGCTTGAGGAGGGAGGTTACAGATACGCAGTATTTT. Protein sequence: CASSLRREVTDTQYF.

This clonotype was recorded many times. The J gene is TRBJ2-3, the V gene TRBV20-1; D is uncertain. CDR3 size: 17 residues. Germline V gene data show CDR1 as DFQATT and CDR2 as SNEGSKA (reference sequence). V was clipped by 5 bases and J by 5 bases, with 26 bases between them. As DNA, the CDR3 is TGCAGTGCTCATACCTTCTCTTGGATCTCAGACAAAGATACGCAGTATTTT. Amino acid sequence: CSAHTFSWISDKDTQYF.

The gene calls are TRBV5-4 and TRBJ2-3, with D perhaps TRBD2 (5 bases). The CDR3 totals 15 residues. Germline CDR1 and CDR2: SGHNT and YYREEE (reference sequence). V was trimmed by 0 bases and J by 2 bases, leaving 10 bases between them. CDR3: CASSLDPGSTDTQYF. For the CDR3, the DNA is TGTGCCAGCAGCTTGGATCCGGGGTCCACAGATACGCAGTATTTT.

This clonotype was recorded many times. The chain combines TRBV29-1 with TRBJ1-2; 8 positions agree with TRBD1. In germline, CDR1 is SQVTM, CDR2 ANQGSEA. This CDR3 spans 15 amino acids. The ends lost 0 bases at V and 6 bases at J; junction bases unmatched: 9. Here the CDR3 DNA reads TGCAGCGTTGAAGATAGAGGCAGGGGGCCTGATGGCTACACCTTC. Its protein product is CSVEDRGRGPDGYTF.

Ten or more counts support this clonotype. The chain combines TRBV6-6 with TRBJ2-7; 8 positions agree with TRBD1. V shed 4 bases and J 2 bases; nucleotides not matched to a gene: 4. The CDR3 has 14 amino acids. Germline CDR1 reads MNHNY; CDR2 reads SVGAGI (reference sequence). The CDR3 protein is CASSSSDRAYEQYV. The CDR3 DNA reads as TGTGCCAGCAGTTCCTCGGACAGGGCCTACGAGCAGTACGTC.

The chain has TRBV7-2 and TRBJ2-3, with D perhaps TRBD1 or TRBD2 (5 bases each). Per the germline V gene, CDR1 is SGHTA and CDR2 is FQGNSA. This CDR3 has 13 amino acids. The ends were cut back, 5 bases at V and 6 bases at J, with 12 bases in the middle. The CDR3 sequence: CASSRDRLDTQYF. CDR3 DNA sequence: TGTGCCAGCAGCAGGGACCGCCTGGATACGCAGTATTTT.

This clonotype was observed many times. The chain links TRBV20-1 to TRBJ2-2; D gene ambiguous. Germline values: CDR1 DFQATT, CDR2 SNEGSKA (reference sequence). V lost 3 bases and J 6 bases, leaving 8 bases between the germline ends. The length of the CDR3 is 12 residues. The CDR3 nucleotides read TGCAGTGCTAGTCCCGGGTCCGGGGAGCTGTTTTTT. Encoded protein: CSASPGSGELFF.

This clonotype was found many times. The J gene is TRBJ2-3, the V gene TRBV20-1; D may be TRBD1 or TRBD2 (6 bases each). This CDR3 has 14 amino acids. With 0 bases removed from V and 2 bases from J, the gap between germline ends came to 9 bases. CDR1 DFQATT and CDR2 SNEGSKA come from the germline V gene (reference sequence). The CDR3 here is CSARDGGLTDTQYF. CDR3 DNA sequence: TGCAGTGCTAGAGACGGGGGCCTCACAGATACGCAGTATTTT.

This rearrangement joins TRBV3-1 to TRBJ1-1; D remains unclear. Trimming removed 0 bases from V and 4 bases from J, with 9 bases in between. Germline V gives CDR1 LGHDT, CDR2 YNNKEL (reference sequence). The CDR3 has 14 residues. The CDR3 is CASSQDGWITEAFF. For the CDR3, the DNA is TGTGCCAGCAGCCAAGATGGGTGGATCACTGAAGCTTTCTTT. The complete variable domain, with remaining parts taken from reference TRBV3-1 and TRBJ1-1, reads DTAVSQTPKYLVTQMGNDKSIKCEQNLGHDTMYWYKQDSKKFLKIMFSYNNKELIINETVPNRFSPKSPDKAHLNLHINSLELGDSAVYFCASSQDGWITEAFFGQGTRLTVV.

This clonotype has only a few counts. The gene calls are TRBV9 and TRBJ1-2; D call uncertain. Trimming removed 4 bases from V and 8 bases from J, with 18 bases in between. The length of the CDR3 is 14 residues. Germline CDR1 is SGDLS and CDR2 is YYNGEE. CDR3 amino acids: CASSTGVPRGGYTF. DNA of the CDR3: TGTGCCAGCAGCACCGGGGTCCCCCGCGGAGGCTACACCTTC.

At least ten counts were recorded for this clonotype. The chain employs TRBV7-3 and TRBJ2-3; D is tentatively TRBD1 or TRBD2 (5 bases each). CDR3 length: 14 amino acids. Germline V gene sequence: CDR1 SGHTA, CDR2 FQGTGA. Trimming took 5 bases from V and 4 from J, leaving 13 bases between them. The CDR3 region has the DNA TGTGCCAGCAGCCGAGGACTGGGGGCAGATACGCAGTATTTT. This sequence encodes CASSRGLGADTQYF.

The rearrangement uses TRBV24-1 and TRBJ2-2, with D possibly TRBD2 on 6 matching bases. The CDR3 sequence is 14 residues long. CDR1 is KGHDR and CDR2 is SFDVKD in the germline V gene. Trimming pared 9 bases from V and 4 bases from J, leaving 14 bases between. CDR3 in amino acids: CATGDKEGTGELFF. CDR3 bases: TGTGCCACCGGGGATAAGGAGGGCACCGGGGAGCTGTTTTTT.

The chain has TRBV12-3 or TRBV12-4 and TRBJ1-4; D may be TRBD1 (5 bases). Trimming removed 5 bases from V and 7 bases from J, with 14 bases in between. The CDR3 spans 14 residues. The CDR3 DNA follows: TGTGCCAGCAGTCTACAGGTCCCGACTGAAAAACTGTTTTTT. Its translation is CASSLQVPTEKLFF.

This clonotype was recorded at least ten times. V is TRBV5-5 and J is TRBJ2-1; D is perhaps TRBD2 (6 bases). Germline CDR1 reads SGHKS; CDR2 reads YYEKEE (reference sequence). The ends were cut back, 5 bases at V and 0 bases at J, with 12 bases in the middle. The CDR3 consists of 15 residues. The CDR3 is CASRRLDGSYNEQFF. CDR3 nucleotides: TGTGCCAGCAGGCGACTAGACGGCTCCTACAATGAGCAGTTCTTC.

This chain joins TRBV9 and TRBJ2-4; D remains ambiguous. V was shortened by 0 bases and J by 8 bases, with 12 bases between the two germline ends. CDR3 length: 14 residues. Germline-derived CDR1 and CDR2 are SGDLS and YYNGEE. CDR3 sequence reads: CASSVGRDGDIQYF. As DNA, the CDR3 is TGTGCCAGCAGCGTAGGAAGGGATGGGGACATTCAGTACTTC.

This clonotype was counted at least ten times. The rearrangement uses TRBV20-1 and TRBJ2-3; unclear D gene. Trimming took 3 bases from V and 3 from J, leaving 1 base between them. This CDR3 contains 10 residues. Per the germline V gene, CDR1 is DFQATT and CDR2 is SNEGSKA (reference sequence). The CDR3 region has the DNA TGCAGTGCTAGGACAGATACGCAGTATTTT. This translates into CSARTDTQYF.

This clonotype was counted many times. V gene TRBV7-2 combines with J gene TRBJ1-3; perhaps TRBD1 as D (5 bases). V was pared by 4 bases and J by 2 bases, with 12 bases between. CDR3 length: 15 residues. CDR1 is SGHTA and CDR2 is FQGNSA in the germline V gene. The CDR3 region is CASSYQGFTGNTIYF. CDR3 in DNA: TGTGCCAGCAGCTACCAGGGTTTTACTGGAAACACCATATATTTT.

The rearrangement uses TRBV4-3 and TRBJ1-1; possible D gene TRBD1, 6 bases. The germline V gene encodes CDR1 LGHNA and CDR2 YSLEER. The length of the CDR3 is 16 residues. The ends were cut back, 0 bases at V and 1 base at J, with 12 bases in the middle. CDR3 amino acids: CASSQDWEGGNTEAFF. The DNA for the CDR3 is TGCGCCAGCAGCCAAGATTGGGAGGGGGGGAACACTGAAGCTTTCTTT.

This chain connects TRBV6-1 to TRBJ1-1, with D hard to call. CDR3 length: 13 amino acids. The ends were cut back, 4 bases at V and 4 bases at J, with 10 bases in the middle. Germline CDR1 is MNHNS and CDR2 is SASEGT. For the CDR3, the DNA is TGTGCCAGCAGTGTGGAGGAGTCCACTGAAGCTTTCTTT. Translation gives CASSVEESTEAFF.